Presented here are 18 T cell receptor beta chains from one specimen sequenced in a study of regulatory T cells in long-lasting Graves disease. Assembly of TCR beta libraries relied on iRepertoire HTBI primers together with Arm-PCR of CDR3 regions. TCRdb re-called the multiplex PCR reads through MiXCR, storing one row per CDR3 protein. The sample consists of hundreds of thousands of distinct CDR3 sequences, approximately 15% of them appearing once. Time point described: newly diagnosed GD, antithyroid drugs for less than 3 months. Making the TCR library involved RNA that had been extracted from PBMCs. Separately, the same data were catalogued under a study of T cells in Graves' hyperthyroidism and ophthalmopathy.

Specimen: peripheral blood mononuclear cells (PBMCs), collected at new diagnosis, from a patient treated with antithyroid drugs. The receptors stem from a man in his forties with Graves disease.

The chain recombines TRBV10-3 with TRBJ2-7, with D unresolved. Germline-derived CDR1 and CDR2 are ENHRY and SYGVKD. Trimming took off 3 bases at V and 4 bases at J, with 10 bases between the two ends. This CDR3 region has 13 residues. The CDR3 bases are TGTGCCATCAGTGAAAACAGAAATTACGAGCAGTACTTC. This gives the protein CAISENRNYEQYF.

This clonotype was counted once. A much more abundant neighbour one base away suggests this may be a read error. The chain links TRBV2 to TRBJ2-3; a possible D gene is TRBD2 (6 bases). The CDR3 runs 13 residues. From germline, CDR1 is SNHLY and CDR2 FYNNEI. Trimming took 3 bases from V and 4 from J, leaving 8 bases between them. The CDR3 coding sequence is TGTGCCAGCAGTGAGGGGGACTCAGATACGCAGTATTTT. Amino acid sequence: CASSEGDSDTQYF.

In its sample, this clonotype was seen a few times. The rearrangement links TRBV2 to TRBJ2-1, with 9 bases that match TRBD2. Losses at the gene ends were 6 bases for V and 5 bases for J; bases not matched to a gene: 11. The CDR3 covers 16 residues. Per germline, CDR1 SNHLY and CDR2 FYNNEI. For the CDR3, the DNA is TGTGCCAGCAGGACCTTGGGACTAGCCAATAACAATGAGCAGTTCTTC. Encoded protein: CASRTLGLANNNEQFF.

This clonotype came up once. A much larger clone differs from this one at a single base, so this may be a read error. The chain carries TRBV6-1 and TRBJ2-2; 11 positions agree with TRBD1. The CDR3 sequence is 16 residues long. Germline V gene sequence: CDR1 MNHNS, CDR2 SASEGT. Losses at the gene ends were 8 bases for V and 5 bases for J; bases not matched to a gene: 10. The DNA for the CDR3 is TGTGCCAGCCCACTTGGGACAGGGGGTCGGACCGGGGAGCTGTTTTTT. This gives the protein CASPLGTGGRTGELFF.

Comment on this clonotype: A far larger clone is one nucleotide away, so this likely arose from a read error. V is TRBV27 and J is TRBJ2-1; 7 positions match TRBD1. V lost 8 bases to trimming and J lost 4 bases; unmatched junction nucleotides: 11. Germline V CDR1 and CDR2: MNHEY, SMNVEV (reference sequence). CDR3 length: 15 residues. The CDR3 here is CASGYTGQAYNEQFF. The CDR3 bases are TGTGCCAGCGGTTACACCGGACAGGCATACAATGAGCAGTTCTTC.

The chain recombines TRBV29-1 with TRBJ2-7, with a possible D match to TRBD1 (5 bases). The germline V and J ends were trimmed by 6 bases and 6 bases, with 15 bases remaining between them. Per germline, CDR1 SQVTM and CDR2 ANQGSEA. The CDR3 runs 12 residues. This chain's CDR3 is CSVRTQGSEQYF. DNA of the CDR3: TGCAGCGTCCGAACGCAGGGAAGCGAGCAGTACTTC.

This clonotype was seen ten or more times. V usage is TRBV2 and J usage is TRBJ2-3; D might be TRBD2 (6 bases). This CDR3 contains 15 residues. Per germline, CDR1 SNHLY and CDR2 FYNNEI. Trimming pared 3 bases from V and 4 bases from J, leaving 14 bases between. The DNA of the CDR3 is TGTGCCAGCAGTGAGGGGCGGTGGGGGGCAGATACGCAGTATTTT. Translating gives CASSEGRWGADTQYF.

This clonotype has ten or more counts. The CDR3: CASSLGQGARGDTQYF. For the CDR3, the DNA is TGCGCCAGCAGCCTCGGACAGGGGGCGAGGGGAGATACGCAGTATTTT. The chain recombines TRBV5-1 with TRBJ2-3; the match to TRBD1 covers 11 bases. CDR3 size: 16 residues. Germline lookup yields CDR1 SGHRS and CDR2 YFSETQ. V lost 4 bases, J lost 5 bases, and 9 bases stayed unmatched.

This clonotype was seen repeatedly, ten times or more. V usage is TRBV20-1 and J usage is TRBJ2-5; 7 bases are shared with TRBD1. Germline CDR1 and CDR2: DFQATT and SNEGSKA (reference sequence). CDR3 length equals 15 residues. With V trimmed by 1 base and J by 2 bases, 7 bases remained unmatched. DNA of the CDR3: TGCAGTGCTAGAGTTCTTACAGGGGATCAAGAGACCCAGTACTTC. Translating it yields CSARVLTGDQETQYF.

This clonotype was recorded at least ten times. The genes are TRBV4-1 and TRBJ1-5; TRBD1 is a possible D gene (5 bases). Trimming pared 4 bases from V and 7 bases from J, leaving 11 bases between. Germline CDR1 is MGHRA and CDR2 is YSYEKL. This CDR3 has 13 amino acids. The DNA of the CDR3 is TGCGCCAGCAGCCCAGGGATGGAGCAGCCCCAGCATTTT. It is translated as CASSPGMEQPQHF.

The table lists this clonotype with many counts. The chain recombines TRBV9 with TRBJ2-5, with D possibly matching TRBD1 (6 bases). From germline, CDR1 is SGDLS and CDR2 YYNGEE. The CDR3 runs 17 residues. V dropped 0 bases and J dropped 5 bases, with 20 bases sitting between them. Here the CDR3 reads CASSVALGAGALETQYF. CDR3 bases: TGTGCCAGCAGCGTAGCCCTGGGGGCAGGGGCTTTGGAGACCCAGTACTTC.

The J gene is TRBJ2-3, the V gene TRBV7-9; TRBD2 agrees at 10 bases. The CDR3 is 15 amino acids. From germline, CDR1 is SEHNR and CDR2 FQNEAQ (reference sequence). J lost 6 bases, V lost 5 bases, and 8 bases had no gene match. CDR3 coding DNA: TGTGCCAGCAGCGCGAGCGGGGGGGCATGGGATACGCAGTATTTT. Its translation is CASSASGGAWDTQYF. The variable domain in full, completed from reference TRBV7-9 and TRBJ2-3, reads DTGVSQNPRHKITKRGQNVTFRCDPISEHNRLYWYRQTLGQGPEFLTYFQNEAQLEKSRLLSDRFSAERPKGSFSTLEIQRTEQGDSAMYLCASSASGGAWDTQYFGPGTRLTVL.

This clonotype has a count of ten or more. CDR3 protein: CASSERGATDTQYF. The CDR3 DNA is TGTGCCAGCAGTGAAAGAGGGGCCACAGATACGCAGTATTTT. The rearrangement links TRBV2 to TRBJ2-3, with D tentatively TRBD1 or TRBD2 (5 bases each). V lost 2 bases to trimming and J lost 2 bases, with 8 bases between them. Germline-derived CDR1 and CDR2 are SNHLY and FYNNEI. This CDR3 has 14 residues. Drawing the rest from reference TRBV2 and TRBJ2-3, the complete variable domain is EPEVTQTPSHQVTQMGQEVILRCVPISNHLYFYWYRQILGQKVEFLVSFYNNEISEKSEIFDDQFSVERPDGSNFTLKIRSTKLEDSAMYFCASSERGATDTQYFGPGTRLTVL.

The sample holds many counts of this clonotype. The chain is built from TRBV27 and TRBJ2-7, with 8 bases identical to TRBD2. Looked up from germline, CDR1 is MNHEY and CDR2 is SMNVEV (reference sequence). The CDR3 is 14 amino acids. The junction had 7 bases not matched to a gene; V was cut back by 3 bases and J by 6 bases. CDR3 protein: CASSFGRGTGEQYF. The CDR3 region has the DNA TGTGCCAGCAGTTTCGGGAGGGGGACCGGCGAGCAGTACTTC.

Only a few counts were recorded for this clonotype. The chain carries TRBV30 and TRBJ2-1; 15 bases agree with TRBD2. J gave up 13 bases and V 0 bases, and 7 bases lay outside the gene matches. Germline CDR1 GTSNPN, CDR2 SVGIG (reference sequence). This CDR3 spans 15 amino acids. In DNA form, the CDR3 reads TGTGCCTGGAGTGTCGGGACTAGCGGGGGGACCGCACAGTTCTTC. Translated, it gives CAWSVGTSGGTAQFF.

This clonotype has more than one count but fewer than ten. The chain links TRBV20-1 to TRBJ1-5, with D unresolved. In germline, CDR1 is DFQATT, CDR2 SNEGSKA (reference sequence). This CDR3 is built from 14 residues. The V end was cut by 4 bases, the J end by 7 bases, with 17 bases between. CDR3 protein: CSAIQDPAGQPQHF. The DNA for the CDR3 is TGCAGTGCTATCCAGGACCCCGCGGGGCAGCCCCAGCATTTT.

Relative to its sample, this clonotype is medium-sized. The chain is built from TRBV7-7 and TRBJ2-5; a possible D gene is TRBD2 (6 bases). From germline, CDR1 is SSHAT and CDR2 FNYEAQ (reference sequence). The CDR3 is 13 residues long. V was clipped by 3 bases and J by 6 bases, with 11 bases between them. The CDR3: CASSLEGRKTQYF. In DNA, the CDR3 is TGTGCCAGCAGCTTGGAGGGGAGGAAGACCCAGTACTTC.

This clonotype showed up many times. This chain uses TRBV27 with TRBJ2-5, with a weak D call TRBD1 (6 bases). V was shortened by 3 bases and J by 2 bases, with 13 bases between the two germline ends. The length of the CDR3 is 15 residues. The germline CDR1 and CDR2 sequences are MNHEY and SMNVEV (reference sequence). The CDR3 sequence: CASSFGGLWQETQYF. The CDR3 DNA reads as TGTGCCAGCAGTTTTGGGGGCTTGTGGCAAGAGACCCAGTACTTC.